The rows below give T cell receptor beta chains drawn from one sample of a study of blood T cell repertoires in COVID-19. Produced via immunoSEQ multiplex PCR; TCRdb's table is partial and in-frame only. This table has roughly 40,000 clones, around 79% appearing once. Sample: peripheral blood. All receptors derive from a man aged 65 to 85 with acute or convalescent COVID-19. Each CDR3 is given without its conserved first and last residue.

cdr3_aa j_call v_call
ASSRESGSSYEQY TRBJ2-7 TRBV4-3
ASSELSGGNEQF TRBJ2-1 TRBV6-4
ASSRSGTSLYEQY TRBJ2-7 TRBV11-1
ASSPQGAITDTQY TRBJ2-3 TRBV11-2
ASSESGSGEFISGELF TRBJ2-2 TRBV10-2
ASSPIAVSSYNEQF TRBJ2-1 TRBV28
ASSRQGAPDTQY TRBJ2-3 TRBV7-9
ASSVFRTVGQQY TRBJ2-7 TRBV28
ASRRSQGANEKLF TRBJ1-4 TRBV2
ASSWTGENTEAF TRBJ1-1 TRBV28
ASSSRTSGSGGETQY TRBJ2-5 TRBV7-7
ASSRTGGSINYGYT TRBJ1-2 TRBV7-9
ASSEAQGQGAKQY TRBJ2-7 TRBV2
AISESERGQSGANVLT TRBJ2-6 TRBV10-3
ASSKTLAGGRYEQY TRBJ2-7 TRBV14